This T cell receptor beta chain is drawn from a study of T-cell memory formation after mild COVID-19. The germline V and J ends were trimmed by 0 bases and 1 base, with 8 bases remaining between them. The CDR3 covers 16 residues. CDR1 and CDR2 from the germline V gene are KGHDR and SFDVKD. Each CDR3 protein gets one entry after TCRdb re-called the 5' RACE reads with MiXCR. The sample yields roughly 110,000 distinct CDR3 sequences, 9.5% to 15% seen once. This sequence joins TRBV24-1 and TRBJ2-2, with D hard to call. Sequenced material: PBMCs or a T cell subset sorted from them (not recorded which). The TCR originated in an adult woman who had mild COVID-19 (a few samples of this study predate the infection). Cell type and time point are not known. The CDR3 spells CATSDLGGENTGELFF. The CDR3 DNA is TGTGCCACCAGTGATTTGGGCGGAGAGAACACCGGGGAGCTGTTTTTT.